Included here is one T cell receptor beta chain sequence, with context. Its antigen remains unidentified. Caucasian adults living in Nashville, Tennessee, provided all samples. Some 100 million PBMCs went into genomic DNA for unsorted samples. The record originates from a study of shared clonotypes between healthy human individuals. General study results and limits: Investigators expected sequencing depth to affect clonotype sharing among donors.

Original processing methods: Filtering of immunoSEQ junctional sequences could not match full-length read filtering. Sequencing used immunoSEQ multiplex PCR; TCRdb keeps in-frame clones, though not all of them. Clone size and V and J calls were adopted from that table, with D and trimming inferred from the DNA. The sample shows about 480,000 clones, about 79% of them seen only once. Material: PBMCs. This sequence was found in a woman aged 40 to 50 in good health. Some clones in this sample may be carry-over from other donors' samples.

For the CDR3, the DNA is TGTGCCAGCAGCGTAGCCTCGTGGTATGGCTACACCTTC. This gives the protein CASSVASWYGYTF. The chain has TRBV9 and TRBJ1-2, with D uncertain. V was clipped by 0 bases and J by 5 bases, with 8 bases between them. This CDR3 spans 13 amino acids. In germline, CDR1 is SGDLS, CDR2 YYNGEE.